A selection of T cell receptor beta chains follows, all from one sample in a study of blood T cells in healthy people across ages. TCRdb ran MiXCR on the 5' RACE reads and lists one entry per CDR3 protein. Seen here are hundreds of thousands of distinct CDR3 sequences, roughly 64% observed once, and the top ten hold roughly 22%. What was sequenced was blood. The receptors come from a man younger than 40 in good health. Each CDR3 is given with its conserved first and last residue. The order of the fields is clone size, D gene, J gene, V gene, CDR3 protein, CDR3 DNA. The D gene is left open where the match is weak. Clone size is shown for a subset of rows, as once, few, many or a class of expanded clone.

.,.,TRBJ2-7,TRBV7-6,CASSSRRTISSDEQYF,TGTGCCAGCAGCTCGCGGCGGACGATTAGCTCCGACGAGCAGTACTTC
.,.,TRBJ2-7,TRBV29-1,CSVKRTPEAYEQYF,TGCAGCGTTAAAAGGACACCCGAGGCCTACGAGCAGTACTTC
.,TRBD2,TRBJ2-4,TRBV11-2,CASSLASGGAANIQYF,TGTGCCAGCAGCTTAGCAAGCGGGGGGGCAGCAAACATTCAGTACTTC
many,.,TRBJ2-2,TRBV6-5,CASSQGGNTGELFF,TGTGCCAGCAGCCAAGGGGGTAACACCGGGGAGCTGTTTTTT
.,.,TRBJ1-2,TRBV7-2,CASSLGGSHGYTF,TGTGCCAGCAGCTTAGGGGGTTCTCATGGCTACACCTTC
.,.,TRBJ1-2,TRBV6-1,CASSGRTWAGVDYGYTF,TGTGCCAGCAGTGGAAGAACTTGGGCCGGCGTCGACTATGGCTACACCTTC
.,TRBD1,TRBJ1-2,TRBV7-3,CASSIAATGGHGYTF,TGTGCCAGCAGCATCGCCGCGACAGGGGGCCATGGCTACACCTTC
few,.,TRBJ2-6,TRBV2,CASRDRASSGANVLTF,TGTGCCAGCAGAGATCGGGCCTCCTCTGGGGCCAACGTCCTGACTTTC
.,.,TRBJ2-7,TRBV4-2,CASSLNDWAYEQYF,TGTGCCAGCAGCCTGAACGACTGGGCCTACGAGCAGTACTTC
.,.,TRBJ1-5,TRBV6-5,CASSRTENSNQPQHF,TGTGCCAGCAGCCGGACAGAGAATAGCAATCAGCCCCAGCATTTT
.,TRBD1,TRBJ2-7,TRBV20-1,CSAGGTGGTYEQYF,TGCAGTGCTGGGGGGACAGGGGGCACCTACGAGCAGTACTTC
.,.,TRBJ1-2,TRBV9,CASSVPNQGYGYTF,TGTGCCAGCAGCGTACCTAACCAGGGCTATGGCTACACCTTC
.,TRBD1,TRBJ2-1,TRBV13,CASSYRDRINEQFF,TGTGCCAGCAGCTACCGGGACAGGATAAATGAGCAGTTCTTC
.,.,TRBJ1-1,TRBV28,CASFPLPSTEAFF,TGTGCCAGCTTTCCGTTGCCTTCCACTGAAGCTTTCTTT
few,.,TRBJ2-3,TRBV6-6,CATSRITDTQYF,TGTGCCACTTCAAGAATCACAGATACGCAGTATTTT
few,.,TRBJ2-7,TRBV9,CASSVAPPGSGRGEQYF,TGTGCCAGCAGCGTAGCCCCGCCGGGAAGCGGGCGAGGTGAGCAGTACTTC
.,.,TRBJ1-2,TRBV12-3/TRBV12-4,CASSLARGRGYTF,TGTGCCAGCAGTTTAGCGCGGGGGCGCGGCTACACCTTC
few,.,TRBJ2-7,TRBV7-2,CASRYLREQYF,TGTGCCAGCAGATACCTGCGCGAGCAGTACTTC
.,.,TRBJ2-1,TRBV27,CASSLSFGVNEQFF,TGTGCCAGCAGTTTGTCCTTCGGTGTAAATGAGCAGTTCTTC
few,.,TRBJ1-1,TRBV6-9,CASTLTGNTEAFF,TGTGCCAGCACCTTGACAGGGAACACTGAAGCTTTCTTT
.,.,TRBJ2-7,TRBV29-1,CSVEDLGRENTTYEQYF,TGCAGCGTTGAAGATCTGGGCAGGGAGAATACCACCTACGAGCAGTACTTC
.,.,TRBJ1-2,TRBV28,CASTRADYGYTF,TGTGCCAGCACCCGGGCAGACTATGGCTACACCTTC
.,.,TRBJ1-6,TRBV5-6,CASSLRRIAGNSPLHF,TGTGCCAGCAGCTTGAGAAGGATTGCAGGGAATTCACCCCTCCACTTT
few,.,TRBJ2-3,TRBV6-5,CASSYGGGGADTQYF,TGTGCCAGCAGTTACGGGGGCGGGGGCGCAGATACGCAGTATTTT
many,TRBD2,TRBJ2-7,TRBV12-3/TRBV12-4,CASSLAGASYEQYF,TGTGCCAGCAGCTTAGCGGGGGCCTCCTACGAGCAGTACTTC
.,.,TRBJ1-1,TRBV12-3/TRBV12-4,CASSAAYEAFF,TGTGCCAGCAGTGCCGCTTATGAAGCTTTCTTT